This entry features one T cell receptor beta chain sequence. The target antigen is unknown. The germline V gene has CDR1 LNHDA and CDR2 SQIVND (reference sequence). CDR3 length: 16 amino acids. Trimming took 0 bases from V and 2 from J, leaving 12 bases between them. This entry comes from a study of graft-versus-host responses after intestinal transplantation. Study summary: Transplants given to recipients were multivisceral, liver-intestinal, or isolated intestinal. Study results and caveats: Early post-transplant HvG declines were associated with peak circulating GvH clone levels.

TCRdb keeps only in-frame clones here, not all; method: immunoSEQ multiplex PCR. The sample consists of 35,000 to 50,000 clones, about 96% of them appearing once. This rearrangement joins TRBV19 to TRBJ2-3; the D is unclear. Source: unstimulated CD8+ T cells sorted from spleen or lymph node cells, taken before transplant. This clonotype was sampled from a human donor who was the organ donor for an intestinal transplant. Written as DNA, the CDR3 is TGTGCCAGTAGTATAGATCAAGGACCCCTCACAGATACGCAGTATTTT. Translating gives CASSIDQGPLTDTQYF.